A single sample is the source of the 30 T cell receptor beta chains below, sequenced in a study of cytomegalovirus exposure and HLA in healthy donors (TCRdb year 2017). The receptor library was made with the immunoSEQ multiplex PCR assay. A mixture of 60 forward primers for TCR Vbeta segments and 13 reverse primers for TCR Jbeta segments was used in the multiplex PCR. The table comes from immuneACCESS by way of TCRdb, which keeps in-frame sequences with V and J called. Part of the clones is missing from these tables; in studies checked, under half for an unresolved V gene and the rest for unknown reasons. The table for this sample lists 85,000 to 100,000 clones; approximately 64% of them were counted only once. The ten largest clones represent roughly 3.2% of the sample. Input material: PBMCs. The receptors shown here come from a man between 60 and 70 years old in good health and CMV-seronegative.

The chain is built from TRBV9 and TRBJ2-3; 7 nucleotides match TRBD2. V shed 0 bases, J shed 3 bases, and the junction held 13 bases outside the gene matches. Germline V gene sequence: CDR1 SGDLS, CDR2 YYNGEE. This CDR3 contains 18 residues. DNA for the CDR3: TGTGCCAGCAGCGTAGATTACTCAACGCGGGGGTTAACAGATACGCAGTATTTT. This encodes CASSVDYSTRGLTDTQYF.

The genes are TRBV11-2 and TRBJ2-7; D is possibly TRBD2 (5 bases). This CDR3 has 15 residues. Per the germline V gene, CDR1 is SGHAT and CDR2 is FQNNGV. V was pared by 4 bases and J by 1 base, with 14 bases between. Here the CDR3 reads CASSYGTGLSYEQYF. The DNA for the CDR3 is TGTGCCAGCAGCTATGGTACGGGGTTGTCCTACGAGCAGTACTTC.

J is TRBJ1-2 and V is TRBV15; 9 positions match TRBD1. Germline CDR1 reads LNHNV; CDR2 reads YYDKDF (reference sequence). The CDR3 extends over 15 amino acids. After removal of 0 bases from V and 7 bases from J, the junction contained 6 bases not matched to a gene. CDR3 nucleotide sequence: TGTGCCACCAGCAGAGATCTGGGACAGGGTTTTGGCTACACCTTC. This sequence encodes CATSRDLGQGFGYTF. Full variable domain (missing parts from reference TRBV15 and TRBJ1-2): DAMVIQNPRYQVTQFGKPVTLSCSQTLNHNVMYWYQQKSSQAPKLLFHYYDKDFNNEADTPDNFQSRRPNTSFCFLDIRSPGLGDTAMYLCATSRDLGQGFGYTFGSGTRLTVV.

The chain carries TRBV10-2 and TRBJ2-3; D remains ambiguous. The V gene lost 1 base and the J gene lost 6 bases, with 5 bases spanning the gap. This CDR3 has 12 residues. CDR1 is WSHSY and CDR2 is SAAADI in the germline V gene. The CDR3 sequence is CASSEWADTQYF. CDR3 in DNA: TGCGCCAGCAGTGAGTGGGCTGATACGCAGTATTTT.

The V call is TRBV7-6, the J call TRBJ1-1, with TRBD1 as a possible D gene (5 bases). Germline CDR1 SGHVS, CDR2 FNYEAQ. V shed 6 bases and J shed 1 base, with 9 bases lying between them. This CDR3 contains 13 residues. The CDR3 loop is CASSYGQNTEAFF. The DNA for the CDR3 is TGTGCCAGCAGTTACGGACAGAACACTGAAGCTTTCTTT. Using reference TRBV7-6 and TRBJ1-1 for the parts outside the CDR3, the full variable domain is GAGVSQSPRYKVTKRGQDVALRCDPISGHVSLYWYRQALGQGPEFLTYFNYEAQQDKSGLPNDRFSAERPEGSISTLTIQRTEQRDSAMYRCASSYGQNTEAFFGQGTRLTVV.

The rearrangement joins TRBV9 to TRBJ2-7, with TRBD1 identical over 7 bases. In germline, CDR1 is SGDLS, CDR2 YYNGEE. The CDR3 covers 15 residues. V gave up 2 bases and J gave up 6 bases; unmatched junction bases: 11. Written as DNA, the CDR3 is TGTGCCAGCAGCGTGGGCGTTAACAGGGGTGGCGAGCAGTACTTC. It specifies CASSVGVNRGGEQYF.

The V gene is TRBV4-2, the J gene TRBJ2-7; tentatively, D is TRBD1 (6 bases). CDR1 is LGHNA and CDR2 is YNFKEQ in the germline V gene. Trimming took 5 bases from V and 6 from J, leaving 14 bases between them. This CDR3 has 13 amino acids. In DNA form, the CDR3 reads TGTGCCAGCAGCTTTGGACAGCAGGCCGAGCAGTACTTC. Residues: CASSFGQQAEQYF.

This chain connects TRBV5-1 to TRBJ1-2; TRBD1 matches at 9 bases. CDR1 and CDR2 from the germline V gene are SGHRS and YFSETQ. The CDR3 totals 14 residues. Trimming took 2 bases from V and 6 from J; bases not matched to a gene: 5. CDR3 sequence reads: CASSFDGTGNGYTF. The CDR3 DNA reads TGCGCCAGCAGCTTCGACGGGACAGGGAATGGCTACACCTTC. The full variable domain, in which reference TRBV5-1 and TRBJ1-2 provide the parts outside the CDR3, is KAGVTQTPRYLIKTRGQQVTLSCSPISGHRSVSWYQQTPGQGLQFLFEYFSETQRNKGNFPGRFSGRQFSNSRSEMNVSTLELGDSALYLCASSFDGTGNGYTFGSGTRLTVV.

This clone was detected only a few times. The CDR3 DNA reads TGCGCCAGCAGCGGGACAGGGGGCAGCTCCTACGAGCAGTACTTC. Its protein product is CASSGTGGSSYEQYF. The rearrangement links TRBV5-1 to TRBJ2-7; 12 nucleotides agree with TRBD1. Losses at the gene ends were 4 bases for V and 0 bases for J; bases not matched to a gene: 2. Germline CDR1 is SGHRS and CDR2 is YFSETQ. The CDR3 consists of 15 residues. The whole variable domain, remainder taken from reference TRBV5-1 and TRBJ2-7, is KAGVTQTPRYLIKTRGQQVTLSCSPISGHRSVSWYQQTPGQGLQFLFEYFSETQRNKGNFPGRFSGRQFSNSRSEMNVSTLELGDSALYLCASSGTGGSSYEQYFGPGTRLTVT.

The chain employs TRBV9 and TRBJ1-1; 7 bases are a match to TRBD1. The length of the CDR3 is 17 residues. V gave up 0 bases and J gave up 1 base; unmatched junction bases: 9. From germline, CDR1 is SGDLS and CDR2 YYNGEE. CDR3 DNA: TGTGCCAGCAGCGTAGATTCAGGTGGGACAGCGAACACTGAAGCTTTCTTT. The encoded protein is CASSVDSGGTANTEAFF.

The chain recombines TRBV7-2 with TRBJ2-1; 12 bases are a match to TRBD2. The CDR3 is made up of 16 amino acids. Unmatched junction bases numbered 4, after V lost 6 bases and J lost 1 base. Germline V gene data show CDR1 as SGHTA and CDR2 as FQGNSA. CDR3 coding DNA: TGTGCCAGCAGTCGGACTAGCGGGATGTCCTACAATGAGCAGTTCTTC. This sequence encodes CASSRTSGMSYNEQFF.

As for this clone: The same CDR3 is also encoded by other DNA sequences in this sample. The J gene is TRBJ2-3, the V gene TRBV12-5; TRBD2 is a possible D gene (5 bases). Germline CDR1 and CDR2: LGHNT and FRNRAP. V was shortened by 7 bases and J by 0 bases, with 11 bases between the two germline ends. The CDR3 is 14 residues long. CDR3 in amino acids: CASASDLSTDTQYF. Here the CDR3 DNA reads TGTGCTAGTGCCTCGGACTTAAGCACAGATACGCAGTATTTT.

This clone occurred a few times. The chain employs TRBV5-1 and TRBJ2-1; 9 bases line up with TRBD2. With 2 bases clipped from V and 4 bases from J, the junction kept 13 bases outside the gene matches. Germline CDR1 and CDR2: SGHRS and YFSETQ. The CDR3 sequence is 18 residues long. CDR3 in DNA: TGCGCCAGCAGCTTAAGACCCCACGTGGCGGGGGGGTACAATGAGCAGTTCTTC. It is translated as CASSLRPHVAGGYNEQFF.

The CDR3 bases are TGCGCCAGCAGAAGTACGACAGCAGATACGCAGTATTTT. Translated, it gives CASRSTTADTQYF. The V call is TRBV5-1, the J call TRBJ2-3, with a possible D match to TRBD1 (5 bases). The germline gives CDR1 SGHRS, CDR2 YFSETQ. This CDR3 is 13 amino acids long. Trimming stripped 5 bases from V and 4 bases from J, with 11 bases between.

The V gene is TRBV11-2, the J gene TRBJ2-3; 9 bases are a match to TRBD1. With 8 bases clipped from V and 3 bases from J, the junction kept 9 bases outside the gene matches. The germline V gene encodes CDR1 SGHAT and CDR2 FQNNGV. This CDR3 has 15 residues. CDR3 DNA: TGTGCCAGCCGCTCGGGACAGGGAGGAACAGATACGCAGTATTTT. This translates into CASRSGQGGTDTQYF.

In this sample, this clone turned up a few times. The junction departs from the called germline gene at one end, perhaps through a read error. Here the CDR3 DNA reads TGTGCTAGCAGCTTAGGGACTAGCCTAACCGGGGAGCTGTTTTTT. This translates into CASSLGTSLTGELFF. This sequence joins TRBV7-7 and TRBJ2-2; 9 positions agree with TRBD2. The germline V gene has CDR1 SSHAT and CDR2 FNYEAQ (reference sequence). The length of the CDR3 is 15 residues.

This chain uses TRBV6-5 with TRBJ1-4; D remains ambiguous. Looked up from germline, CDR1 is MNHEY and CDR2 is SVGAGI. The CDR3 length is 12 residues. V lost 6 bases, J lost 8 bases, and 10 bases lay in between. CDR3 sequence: CASSLEGEKLFF. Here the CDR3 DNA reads TGTGCCAGCAGCCTGGAGGGCGAAAAACTGTTTTTT.

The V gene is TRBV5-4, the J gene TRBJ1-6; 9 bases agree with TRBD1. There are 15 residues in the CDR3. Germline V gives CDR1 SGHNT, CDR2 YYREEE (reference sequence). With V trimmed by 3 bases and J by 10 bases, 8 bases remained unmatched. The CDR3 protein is CASSSPTGGESPLHF. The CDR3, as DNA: TGTGCCAGCAGCTCGCCGACAGGGGGAGAATCACCCCTCCACTTT.

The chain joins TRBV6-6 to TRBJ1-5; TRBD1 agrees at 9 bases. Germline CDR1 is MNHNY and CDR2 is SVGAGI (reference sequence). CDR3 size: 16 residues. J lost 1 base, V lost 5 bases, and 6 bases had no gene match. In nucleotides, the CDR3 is TGTGCCAGCAGTCCCGGGACAGGGATAAGCAATCAGCCCCAGCATTTT. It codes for CASSPGTGISNQPQHF.

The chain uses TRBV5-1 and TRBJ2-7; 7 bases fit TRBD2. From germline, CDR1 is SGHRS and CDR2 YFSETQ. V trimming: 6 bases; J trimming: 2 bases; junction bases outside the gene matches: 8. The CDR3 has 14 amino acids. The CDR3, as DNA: TGCGCCAGCACCTCGACAGCGGGAACCTACGAGCAGTACTTC. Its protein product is CASTSTAGTYEQYF.

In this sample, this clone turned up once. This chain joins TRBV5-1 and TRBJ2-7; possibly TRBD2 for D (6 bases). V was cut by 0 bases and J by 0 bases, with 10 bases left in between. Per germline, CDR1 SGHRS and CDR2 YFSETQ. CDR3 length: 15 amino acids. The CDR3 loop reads CASSLEEGTSYEQYF. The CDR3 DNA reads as TGCGCCAGCAGCTTGGAGGAGGGAACCTCCTACGAGCAGTACTTC.

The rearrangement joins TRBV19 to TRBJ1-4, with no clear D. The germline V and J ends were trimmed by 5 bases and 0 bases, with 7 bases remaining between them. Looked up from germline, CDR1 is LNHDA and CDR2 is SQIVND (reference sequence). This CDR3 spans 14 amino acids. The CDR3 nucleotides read TGTGCCAGTAGTCCTACTTCAACTAATGAAAAACTGTTTTTT. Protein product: CASSPTSTNEKLFF.

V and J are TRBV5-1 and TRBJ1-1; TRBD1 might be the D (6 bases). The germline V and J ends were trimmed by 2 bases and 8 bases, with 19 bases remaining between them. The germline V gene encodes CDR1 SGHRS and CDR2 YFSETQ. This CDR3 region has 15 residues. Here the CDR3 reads CASSFSWTDSLEAFF. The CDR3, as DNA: TGCGCCAGCAGCTTTAGTTGGACGGACAGCCTAGAAGCTTTCTTT.

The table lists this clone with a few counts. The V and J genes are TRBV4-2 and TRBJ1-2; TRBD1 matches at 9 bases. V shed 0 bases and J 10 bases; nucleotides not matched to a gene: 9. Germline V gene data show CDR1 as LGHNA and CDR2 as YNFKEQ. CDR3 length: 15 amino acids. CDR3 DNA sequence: TGTGCCAGCAGCCAAGATTCCCGGGACAGGGCGGACTACACCTTC. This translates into CASSQDSRDRADYTF.

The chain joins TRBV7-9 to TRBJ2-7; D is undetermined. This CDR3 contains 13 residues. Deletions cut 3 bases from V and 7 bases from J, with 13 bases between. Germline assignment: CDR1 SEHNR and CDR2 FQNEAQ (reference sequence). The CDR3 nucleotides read TGTGCCAGCAGCTTGGGCCCCCCCTGGGAGCAGTACTTC. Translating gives CASSLGPPWEQYF.

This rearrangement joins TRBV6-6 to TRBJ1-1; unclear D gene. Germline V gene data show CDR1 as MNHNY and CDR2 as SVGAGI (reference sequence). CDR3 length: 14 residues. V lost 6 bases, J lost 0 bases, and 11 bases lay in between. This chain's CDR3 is CASRGGLLNTEAFF. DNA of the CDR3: TGTGCCAGCAGAGGCGGACTCCTGAACACTGAAGCTTTCTTT.

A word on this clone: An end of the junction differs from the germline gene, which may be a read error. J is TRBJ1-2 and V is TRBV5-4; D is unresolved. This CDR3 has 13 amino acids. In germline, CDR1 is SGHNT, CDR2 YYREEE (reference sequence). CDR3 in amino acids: CASSPDTYYGYTF. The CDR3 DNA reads TGCGCCAGCAGCCCAGACACCTACTATGGCTACACCTTC.

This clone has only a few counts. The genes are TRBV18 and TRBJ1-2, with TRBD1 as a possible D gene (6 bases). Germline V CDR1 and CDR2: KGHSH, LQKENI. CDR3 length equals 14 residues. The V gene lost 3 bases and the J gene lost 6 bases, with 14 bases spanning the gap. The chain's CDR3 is CASSPSRGADGYTF. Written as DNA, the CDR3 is TGTGCCAGCTCACCTAGCCGGGGGGCAGATGGCTACACCTTC.

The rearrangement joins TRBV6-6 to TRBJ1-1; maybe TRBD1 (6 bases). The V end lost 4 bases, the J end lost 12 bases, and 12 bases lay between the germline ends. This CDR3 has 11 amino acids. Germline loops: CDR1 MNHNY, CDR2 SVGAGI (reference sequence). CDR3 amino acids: CASSFETGSFF. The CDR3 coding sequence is TGTGCCAGCAGTTTCGAGACAGGTTCTTTCTTT.

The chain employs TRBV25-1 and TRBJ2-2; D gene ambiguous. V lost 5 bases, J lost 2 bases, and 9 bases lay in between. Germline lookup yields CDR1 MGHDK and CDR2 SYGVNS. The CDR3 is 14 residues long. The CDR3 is CASSKRSNTGELFF. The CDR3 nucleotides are TGTGCCAGCAGTAAACGCAGTAACACCGGGGAGCTGTTTTTT.